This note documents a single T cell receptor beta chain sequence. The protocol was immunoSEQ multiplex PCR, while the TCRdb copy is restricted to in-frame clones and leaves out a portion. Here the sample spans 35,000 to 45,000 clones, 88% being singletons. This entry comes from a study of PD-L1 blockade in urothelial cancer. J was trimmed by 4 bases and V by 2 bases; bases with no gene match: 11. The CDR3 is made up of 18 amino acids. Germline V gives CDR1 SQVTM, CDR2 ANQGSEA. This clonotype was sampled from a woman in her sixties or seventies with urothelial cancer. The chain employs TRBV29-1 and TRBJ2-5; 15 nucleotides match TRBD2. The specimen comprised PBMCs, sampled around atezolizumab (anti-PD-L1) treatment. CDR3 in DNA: TGCAGCGTTGAATATTTTTTGGGGACTAGCGGGAGGCTAGAGACCCAGTACTTC. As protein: CSVEYFLGTSGRLETQYF.